The 3 T cell receptor beta chains reported below all come from one sample, sequenced in a study of T cell responses to AZD1222 COVID-19 vaccine. Here immunoSEQ multiplex PCR was the method, and the copy in TCRdb shows in-frame clones only, minus some. The data hold 150,000 or so clones, with around nine tenths observed a single time. The sample here was peripheral blood, taken on day 0 of AZD1222 vaccination. The source is an adult in good health.

The chain has TRBV19 and TRBJ2-2; D is perhaps TRBD1 (5 bases). Germline CDR1 and CDR2: LNHDA and SQIVND (reference sequence). Trimming took 3 bases from V and 1 from J, leaving 18 bases between them. The CDR3 runs 18 residues. The CDR3 DNA sequence: TGTGCCAGTAGTATGGAGCCCGGCCGAAGGGGGAACACCGGGGAGCTGTTTTTT. Protein product: CASSMEPGRRGNTGELFF.

J is TRBJ2-7 and V is TRBV12-3 or TRBV12-4; D gene uncertain. V was shortened by 2 bases and J by 12 bases, with 17 bases between the two germline ends. The CDR3 totals 13 residues. The CDR3 coding sequence is TGTGCCAGCAGTTTATCCTCTATGACACATTTGTACTTC. Its translation: CASSLSSMTHLYF.

The chain uses TRBV12-3 or TRBV12-4 and TRBJ1-1; D remains unclear. V lost 1 base, J lost 7 bases, and 4 bases lay in between. The CDR3 is made up of 11 amino acids. CDR3 coding DNA: TGTGCCAGCAGTTTAGGGCTTGAAGCTTTCTTT. Translating gives CASSLGLEAFF.